The present T cell receptor beta chain was sequenced within a study of cytomegalovirus exposure and HLA in healthy donors. Study outcomes and limitations: There were 150 or so TCR beta chains listed as cytomegalovirus-associated.

Profiled with immunoSEQ multiplex PCR; TCRdb holds only in-frame clones, not every one. This table holds about 240,000 clones, roughly 89% found once. This CDR3 has 16 amino acids. The ends were cut back, 0 bases at V and 8 bases at J, with 19 bases in the middle. CDR1 is LNHNV, CDR2 YYDKDF, per germline (reference sequence). On this clone: What it recognizes is unknown.

This receptor was taken from a young man in good health and CMV-seronegative. This chain links TRBV15 with TRBJ1-2, with D possibly TRBD1 on 5 matching bases. What was sequenced was PBMCs. CDR3: CATSRDSGRSRGGYTF. CDR3 DNA sequence: TGTGCCACCAGCAGAGATTCTGGGAGGTCTCGGGGGGGCTACACCTTC.